This T cell receptor (beta chain) was captured in a study of cytomegalovirus exposure and HLA in healthy donors. General study findings and limits: It has been reported that TCR beta sequences accurately predicted the HLA-A and HLA-B alleles of most subjects.

The PCR had 60 Vbeta and 13 Jbeta primers. Produced via immunoSEQ multiplex PCR; TCRdb's table is partial and in-frame only. This table holds fewer than 100,000 clones, roughly two thirds found once. The CDR3 has 17 residues. V lost 5 bases and J lost 5; bases outside the gene matches: 9. Germline assignment: CDR1 SEHNR and CDR2 FQNEAQ (reference sequence). On this clone itself: The antigen remains unidentified.

The chain joins TRBV7-9 to TRBJ2-3; the match to TRBD2 covers 14 bases. Sequencing was performed on PBMCs. The source of this sequence is a female donor in good health and CMV-seronegative. The DNA for the CDR3 is TGTGCCAGCAGCCCGATGACTAGCGGGAGGGCGGGAGATACGCAGTATTTT. Translating it yields CASSPMTSGRAGDTQYF.